This paragraph reports one T cell receptor beta chain. The antigen is not known. The sample is drawn from a study of cytomegalovirus exposure and HLA in healthy donors. Overall study context: Earlier, about 179 million T cells were analyzed, and more than 100 million unique TCR beta sequences were found among them.

Those who donated were healthy bone marrow donors. V lost 6 bases, J lost 8 bases, and 16 bases lay in between. CDR1 is SQVTM and CDR2 is ANQGSEA in the germline V gene. This CDR3 contains 13 residues. Points from the study as a whole: Judged likely to be a sequencing artifact was a cluster of highly shared sequence variants. The dataset shows that most TCR sequences were rare, while some public TCRs occurred in many donors.

PCR involved 60 Vbeta and 13 Jbeta primers. Sequenced by immunoSEQ multiplex PCR; TCRdb stores in-frame clones only, minus some. The sample table sets out around 140,000 clones. This sequence originates from a woman in her late teens or twenties in good health and CMV-seronegative. The chain recombines TRBV29-1 with TRBJ1-4; D might be TRBD1 (5 bases). Material for sequencing was PBMCs. CDR3 in DNA: TGCAGCGTCTCGCAGGGAGGAGGGGAAAAACTGTTTTTT. It encodes CSVSQGGGEKLFF.